The source of this T cell receptor (beta chain) is a study of cytomegalovirus exposure and HLA in healthy donors. In the study overall: The early release's HLA-typed donors yielded 78 million or so unique TCRs. Study-wide findings and caveats: Analyzed later, association rates of TCRs varied across HLA loci, with DRB1 most and HLA-C fewest.

Healthy bone marrow donors formed the donor group. Primers for the PCR totalled 60 Vbeta and 13 Jbeta. Clones were read by immunoSEQ multiplex PCR, and TCRdb kept only the in-frame ones, dropping some. In the table there are roughly 80,000 clones, less than 80% of which are singletons. Regarding this clone: The antigen remains undetermined.

Sequenced input: PBMCs. The sequence came from a woman aged 40 to 50 in good health and CMV-seronegative.

The CDR3 coding sequence is TGTGCCAGCAGTGAAGGCTCAACAGGGGGTCGACTGTTTTTT. The encoded protein is CASSEGSTGGRLFF. The chain couples TRBV6-5 to TRBJ1-4; 8 positions agree with TRBD1. In germline, CDR1 is MNHEY, CDR2 SVGAGI. The CDR3 has 14 amino acids. V shed 5 bases, J shed 13 bases, and the junction held 12 bases outside the gene matches.